This entry features one T cell receptor beta chain sequence. This sample is part of a study of blood T cell repertoires in COVID-19. Study-level information: From the United States, Italy and Spain came samples of acute and convalescent COVID-19. PBMCs, B-cell-depleted T cells, or T cells were the source of the cDNA or gDNA that made up the material.

Method: immunoSEQ multiplex PCR; TCRdb's copy keeps in-frame clones and lacks some. The data hold about 140,000 clones, with approximately 85% observed a single time. Enrolled through a virtual design, the participants were between 18 and 89 years of age and came from about two dozen US areas. Participant-reported clinical history was the basis for cohort assignment. Deletions cut 6 bases from V and 0 bases from J, with 12 bases between. In germline, CDR1 is SGHAT, CDR2 FQNNGV. The CDR3 is 15 residues long. This clonotype was sampled from a woman aged 45-65 years with acute COVID-19. Sequenced input: PBMCs or T cells enriched from blood (not recorded which). V and J are TRBV11-2 and TRBJ2-1, with D hard to call. The CDR3 here is CASRPAGYSYNEQFF. CDR3 nucleotide sequence: TGTGCCAGCAGGCCCGCCGGGTACTCCTACAATGAGCAGTTCTTC. The whole variable domain, remainder taken from reference TRBV11-2 and TRBJ2-1, is EAGVAQSPRYKIIEKRQSVAFWCNPISGHATLYWYQQILGQGPKLLIQFQNNGVVDDSQLPKDRFSAERLKGVDSTLKIQPAKLEDSAVYLCASRPAGYSYNEQFFGPGTRLTVL.